The following is a T cell receptor beta chain sequence with its context. Tumor samples were taken before definitive surgery or chemotherapy. This specimen comes from a study of high-grade serous ovarian cancer treatment subgroups. Produced via immunoSEQ multiplex PCR; TCRdb's table is partial and in-frame only. Found here are around 12,000 clones, roughly 80% of them singletons; the top ten hold around 6.6%. This CDR3 has 13 residues. CDR1 is MNHNY and CDR2 is SVGAGI in the germline V gene (reference sequence). Losses at the gene ends were 2 bases for V and 5 bases for J; bases not matched to a gene: 2.

The chain employs TRBV6-6 and TRBJ2-5; 7 bases agree with TRBD2. The receptor was derived from a human donor with high-grade serous ovarian cancer. Sample: tumor tissue. CDR3 amino acids: CASSYREGETQYF. As DNA, the CDR3 is TGTGCCAGCAGTTACAGGGAGGGGGAGACCCAGTACTTC.